The present TCR beta chain was sequenced within a study of identical twins. Whole-study results and caveats: Excess low generation probability was seen in twin-shared out-of-frame alpha sequences.

This clonotype occurred a few times. Antigen: not known. CDR3 length: 17 residues. V lost 0 bases to trimming and J lost 2 bases, with 17 bases between them. Germline V gene lookup returns CDR1 SGDLS and CDR2 YYNGEE. Each donor (without exception) was a healthy Caucasian. Addition of a universal primer site occurred through template switching, and cDNA carried unique molecular identifiers. TCRdb re-analysed the 5' RACE reads in MiXCR, keeping a single row per CDR3 protein. This sample carries approximately 230,000 distinct CDR3 sequences, 5% to 7% of them seen once, and the ten largest clones take about 14%. These records were also assigned to another study, of T cells expressing NK-cell markers.

The receptor was derived from a woman between 18 and 29 years old in good health. The material sequenced was CD8+ T cells sorted from blood. The chain recombines TRBV9 with TRBJ1-1; maybe TRBD1 (6 bases). CDR3 DNA sequence: TGTGCCAGCAGCGTAGGTGACTATGGGGGCCTCAACACTGAAGCTTTCTTT. Translation: CASSVGDYGGLNTEAFF.